This section outlines one TCR beta chain sequence together with its context. What it recognizes is unknown. This specimen belongs to a study of T-cell reconstitution after alpha-beta-depleted transplantation in children. General study points: T-cell counts and diversity at one year post-transplant came mainly from newly produced T cells. Recipient T cells and thymic progenitors that survived were the source of the high TCRbeta diversity seen at day 60 in some patients.

Unique molecular identifiers were used in preparing the TCRbeta library. One entry per CDR3 protein results from TCRdb running MiXCR on the PCR reads. Of approximately 350,000 distinct CDR3 sequences in the sample, roughly 16% were seen once. V lost 5 bases, J lost 4 bases, and 0 bases stayed unmatched. Germline V gene lookup returns CDR1 MNHEY and CDR2 SVGEGT. CDR3 length: 12 amino acids. Sequencing was performed on PBMCs, mostly from graft donor cells, taken 360 days after TCRalphabeta/CD19-depleted stem cell transplant. This sequence originates from a male patient aged 2 to 10 who had a stem cell transplant for acute lymphoblastic leukemia, so the T cells may come from the graft donor. The chain carries TRBV6-2 or TRBV6-3 and TRBJ1-2, with 8 positions matching TRBD1. CDR3 coding DNA: TGTGCCAGCAGTACAGGGGGCTATGGCTACACCTTC. It specifies CASSTGGYGYTF.